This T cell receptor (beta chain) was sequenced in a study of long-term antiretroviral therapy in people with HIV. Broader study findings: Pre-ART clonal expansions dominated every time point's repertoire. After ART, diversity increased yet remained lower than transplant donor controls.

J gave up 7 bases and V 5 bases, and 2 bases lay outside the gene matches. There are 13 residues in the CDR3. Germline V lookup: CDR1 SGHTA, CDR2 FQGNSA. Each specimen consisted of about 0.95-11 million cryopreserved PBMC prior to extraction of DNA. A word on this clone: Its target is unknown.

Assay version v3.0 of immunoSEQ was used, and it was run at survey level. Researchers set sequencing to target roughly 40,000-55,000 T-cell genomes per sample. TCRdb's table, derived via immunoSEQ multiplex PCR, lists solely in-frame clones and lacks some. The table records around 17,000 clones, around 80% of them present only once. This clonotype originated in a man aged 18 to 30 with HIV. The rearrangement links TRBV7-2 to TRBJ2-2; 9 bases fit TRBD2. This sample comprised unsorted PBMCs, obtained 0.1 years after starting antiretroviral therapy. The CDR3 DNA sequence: TGTGCCAGCAGCCCAGCGGGGGGCGGGGAGCTGTTTTTT. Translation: CASSPAGGGELFF.